There are a few counts of the clone carrying this T cell receptor (beta chain). The V end was cut by 4 bases, the J end by 3 bases, with 10 bases between. The germline CDR1 and CDR2 sequences are MNHEY and SMNVEV (reference sequence). The CDR3 is made up of 13 amino acids. The sample originates from a study of CD8 T cells in Susac syndrome. TCR beta sequences were obtained from blood CD8+ and CD4+ T cells. Random hexamers were used to reverse transcribe the RNA input (about 0.45 to 1 ug). Via MiXCR, TCRdb re-called the immunoSEQ multiplex PCR reads, giving one row per CDR3 protein. The sample carries 190,000 or so distinct CDR3 sequences, about 95% recorded once.

Sequenced input: CD4+ T cells from PBMCs. V gene TRBV27 combines with J gene TRBJ2-7; D perhaps matches TRBD1 (6 bases). This clonotype was obtained from a human donor with multiple sclerosis. The CDR3 protein is CASSSGRGYEQYF. In DNA, the CDR3 is TGTGCCAGCAGTTCGGGCAGGGGCTACGAGCAGTACTTC.